The 21 T cell receptor beta chains in this list originate from one sample, sequenced in a study of T cells in Graves' hyperthyroidism and ophthalmopathy. The source material, RNA transcripts, was used to amplify TCR beta CDR3 regions. The HTBI primer set drove a first-round RT-PCR of the TCR CDR3. A single record per CDR3 protein comes from TCRdb applying MiXCR to the multiplex PCR reads. The data hold over 250,000 distinct CDR3 sequences, with 20% to 25% observed a single time. The material sequenced was blood. These receptors came from a man aged 25-40 years with Graves' ophthalmopathy.

This chain connects TRBV28 to TRBJ2-5; TRBD2 matches at 12 bases. Germline CDR1 reads MDHEN; CDR2 reads SYDVKM. The CDR3 spans 19 residues. V was clipped by 6 bases and J by 3 bases; unmatched bases: 17. This chain's CDR3 is CASSILAGGPLRRKETQYF. The DNA of the CDR3 is TGTGCCAGCAGCATTCTAGCGGGAGGGCCTCTCCGACGAAAAGAGACCCAGTACTTC. The variable domain in full, completed from reference TRBV28 and TRBJ2-5, reads DVKVTQSSRYLVKRTGEKVFLECVQDMDHENMFWYRQDPGLGLRLIYFSYDVKMKEKGDIPEGYSVSREKKERFSLILESASTNQTSMYLCASSILAGGPLRRKETQYFGPGTRLLVL.

This clonotype was seen a handful of times. The rearrangement joins TRBV20-1 to TRBJ1-2; D is ambiguous. The CDR3 length is 13 residues. Germline CDR1 and CDR2: DFQATT and SNEGSKA (reference sequence). V was clipped by 3 bases and J by 0 bases, with 8 bases between them. CDR3 in DNA: TGCAGTGCTAGGGGCGCCGCTAACTATGGCTACACCTTC. Encoded protein: CSARGAANYGYTF.

Points on this clonotype: A much larger clonotype is one base distant, so this may be a read error. This chain connects TRBV12-3 or TRBV12-4 to TRBJ2-7, with D possibly matching TRBD2 (6 bases). This CDR3 is built from 14 residues. Trimming stripped 6 bases from V and 2 bases from J, with 14 bases between. The CDR3 region has the DNA TGTGCCAGCAGAGGAGCGGGCCGCCCCTACGAGCAGTACTTC. Its protein is CASRGAGRPYEQYF.

The gene calls are TRBV6-2 or TRBV6-3 and TRBJ1-6; unclear D gene. This CDR3 has 13 amino acids. The ends were cut back, 4 bases at V and 8 bases at J, with 9 bases in the middle. Germline CDR1 is MNHEY and CDR2 is SVGEGT. The CDR3 nucleotides are TGTGCCAGCAGTTCTGCCAGGCATTCACCCCTCCACTTT. Translation gives CASSSARHSPLHF.

The chain is built from TRBV20-1 and TRBJ1-1, with a tentative D call TRBD1 (5 bases). V was trimmed by 5 bases and J by 0 bases, leaving 19 bases between them. CDR1 is DFQATT and CDR2 is SNEGSKA in the germline V gene (reference sequence). This CDR3 has 16 residues. The CDR3 reads CSASTSGQGLNTEAFF. CDR3 in DNA: TGCAGTGCTTCCACCTCGGGGCAGGGCCTGAACACTGAAGCTTTCTTT.

This clonotype was observed at least ten times. This chain uses TRBV6-2 or TRBV6-3 with TRBJ2-1; 7 positions agree with TRBD2. V was clipped by 2 bases and J by 10 bases; unmatched bases: 8. Germline-derived CDR1 and CDR2 are MNHEY and SVGEGT. The CDR3 is 14 residues long. For the CDR3, the DNA is TGTGCCAGCAGTTACGGCGGAAGCGGGGCCGAGCAGTTCTTC. This translates into CASSYGGSGAEQFF.

This clonotype has only a few counts. The rearrangement joins TRBV6-5 to TRBJ2-5, with TRBD2 identical over 7 bases. The germline CDR1 and CDR2 sequences are MNHEY and SVGAGI. This CDR3 comprises 15 residues. The V and J ends lost 0 bases and 1 base, in that order; junction bases with no gene match: 2. CDR3 sequence (DNA): TGTGCCAGCAGTTACTCGGGAGGGATCCAAGAGACCCAGTACTTC. As protein: CASSYSGGIQETQYF.

The J gene is TRBJ1-2, the V gene TRBV20-1; 8 nucleotides match TRBD1. Germline V gene lookup returns CDR1 DFQATT and CDR2 SNEGSKA (reference sequence). The CDR3 sequence is 14 residues long. V shed 7 bases and J 4 bases; nucleotides not matched to a gene: 11. CDR3 region: CSVETPGGSYGYTF. CDR3 in DNA: TGCAGTGTTGAGACACCAGGGGGCTCCTATGGCTACACCTTC.

This clonotype was seen a few times. V and J are TRBV2 and TRBJ2-1, with 8 bases aligning to TRBD2. Per the germline V gene, CDR1 is SNHLY and CDR2 is FYNNEI. CDR3 length: 14 amino acids. V was clipped by 7 bases and J by 7 bases; unmatched bases: 9. The DNA of the CDR3 is TGTGCCAGCACAGGGACTGGCGGGAGGAATGAGCAGTTCTTC. It encodes CASTGTGGRNEQFF.

In this sample, this clonotype turned up many times. The chain recombines TRBV11-2 with TRBJ2-1; 10 nucleotides agree with TRBD2. The germline gives CDR1 SGHAT, CDR2 FQNNGV. This CDR3 comprises 16 residues. J gave up 7 bases and V 0 bases, and 6 bases lay outside the gene matches. CDR3 in DNA: TGTGCCAGCAGCTTAGAACTCCTAGCGGGAGTTAATGAGCAGTTCTTC. It translates to CASSLELLAGVNEQFF.

This clonotype was recorded a few times. The chain couples TRBV7-9 to TRBJ2-3, with 7 bases aligning to TRBD1. J was trimmed by 0 bases and V by 4 bases; bases with no gene match: 13. Germline lookup yields CDR1 SEHNR and CDR2 FQNEAQ (reference sequence). The CDR3 has 18 residues. CDR3 in amino acids: CASSSNRDRVTSTDTQYF. The CDR3 region has the DNA TGTGCCAGCAGCTCTAACCGGGACAGAGTCACTAGCACAGATACGCAGTATTTT.

The chain employs TRBV13 and TRBJ1-2, with 8 bases identical to TRBD1. The CDR3 length is 19 residues. Germline CDR1 is PRHDT and CDR2 is FYEKMQ (reference sequence). Germline trimming cut 2 bases from V and 2 bases from J; bases unmatched to any gene: 16. CDR3 sequence: CASSLYVLGGTGQNYGYTF. CDR3 nucleotide sequence: TGTGCCAGCAGCTTATATGTTCTCGGTGGGACAGGCCAGAACTATGGCTACACCTTC.

CDR3 nucleotide sequence: TGTGCCACCAGCAGAGATGTTAACTCCTTCACAGATACGCAGTATTTT. Translation: CATSRDVNSFTDTQYF. V and J are TRBV15 and TRBJ2-3; D remains ambiguous. The CDR3 loop spans 16 amino acids. Germline V gives CDR1 LNHNV, CDR2 YYDKDF (reference sequence). Trimming took off 0 bases at V and 2 bases at J, with 12 bases between the two ends.

Only a few counts were recorded for this clonotype. The J gene is TRBJ2-7, the V gene TRBV2; D is undetermined. There are 13 residues in the CDR3. The ends were cut back, 5 bases at V and 3 bases at J, with 11 bases in the middle. Germline V gene data show CDR1 as SNHLY and CDR2 as FYNNEI. CDR3 nucleotides: TGTGCCAGCAGTCTGGACGGATACTACGAGCAGTACTTC. Translating it yields CASSLDGYYEQYF.

This clonotype was found many times. The chain is built from TRBV20-1 and TRBJ2-7, with 10 bases identical to TRBD1. Trimming at V came to 3 bases and at J to 7 bases, leaving 9 bases not matched to a gene. The germline V gene encodes CDR1 DFQATT and CDR2 SNEGSKA (reference sequence). The CDR3 runs 14 residues. The CDR3 bases are TGCAGTGCTAGTAGTGGGACAGGGGTTGGGGAGCAGTACTTC. Its protein product is CSASSGTGVGEQYF.

This clonotype was picked up many times. The rearrangement links TRBV12-3 or TRBV12-4 to TRBJ2-3; TRBD2 aligns across 10 bases. CDR3 size: 15 residues. The junction had 4 bases not matched to a gene; V was cut back by 6 bases and J by 1 base. The CDR3 loop is CASSRTSGRTDTQYF. The CDR3 DNA reads as TGTGCCAGCAGCCGGACTAGCGGACGCACAGATACGCAGTATTTT.

This clonotype was seen only a few times. This chain's CDR3 is CASSPPRASGRSEQFF. The CDR3 coding sequence is TGCGCCAGCAGCCCTCCTAGGGCTAGCGGGAGATCTGAGCAGTTCTTC. The J gene is TRBJ2-1, the V gene TRBV4-1; 10 bases align to TRBD2. This CDR3 contains 16 residues. With V trimmed by 4 bases and J by 9 bases, 12 bases remained unmatched. Germline values: CDR1 MGHRA, CDR2 YSYEKL.

This clonotype was seen only a few times. V usage is TRBV7-6 and J usage is TRBJ2-6; tentatively, D is TRBD1 or TRBD2 (6 bases each). This CDR3 is 17 amino acids long. V was clipped by 4 bases and J by 2 bases, with 15 bases between them. Germline V gives CDR1 SGHVS, CDR2 FNYEAQ. The CDR3 reads CASSWRDTLTGANVLTF. The CDR3 DNA is TGTGCCAGCAGCTGGCGGGACACTTTGACTGGGGCCAACGTCCTGACTTTC.

This clonotype was seen ten or more times. The V call is TRBV5-6, the J call TRBJ1-5, with TRBD1 matching over 8 bases. Trimming cost V 4 bases and J 3 bases; bases outside gene matches: 6. The germline V gene has CDR1 SGHDT and CDR2 YYEEEE. CDR3 length: 15 residues. CDR3 sequence reads: CASSKRTGNNQPQHF. The CDR3 region has the DNA TGTGCCAGCAGCAAAAGGACAGGGAACAATCAGCCCCAGCATTTT. The entire variable domain, with the rest obtained from reference TRBV5-6 and TRBJ1-5, is as follows: DAGVTQSPTHLIKTRGQQVTLRCSPKSGHDTVSWYQQALGQGPQFIFQYYEEEERQRGNFPDRFSGHQFPNYSSELNVNALLLGDSALYLCASSKRTGNNQPQHFGDGTRLSIL.

This chain joins TRBV5-6 and TRBJ2-7; 7 positions agree with TRBD1. Germline loops: CDR1 SGHDT, CDR2 YYEEEE. The CDR3 length is 16 residues. J lost 5 bases, V lost 0 bases, and 11 bases had no gene match. The CDR3 coding sequence is TGTGCCAGCAGCTTGGCCGGACAGGTCGTGACCCACGAGCAGTACTTC. It translates to CASSLAGQVVTHEQYF. Looking up the rest from reference TRBV5-6 and TRBJ2-7 gives the full variable domain: DAGVTQSPTHLIKTRGQQVTLRCSPKSGHDTVSWYQQALGQGPQFIFQYYEEEERQRGNFPDRFSGHQFPNYSSELNVNALLLGDSALYLCASSLAGQVVTHEQYFGPGTRLTVT.

The chain uses TRBV5-4 and TRBJ1-2, with TRBD1 identical over 7 bases. After removal of 4 bases from V and 8 bases from J, the junction contained 11 bases not matched to a gene. From germline, CDR1 is SGHNT and CDR2 YYREEE (reference sequence). The CDR3 totals 14 residues. The CDR3 loop reads CASSPGTASWGYTF. The CDR3 bases are TGTGCCAGCAGCCCCGGGACAGCTAGTTGGGGCTACACCTTC.